This is a list of T cell receptor beta chains from one sample in a study of human T cells and chemical hapten exposure. TCRdb re-derived calls from the RACE reads in MiXCR, one entry per CDR3 protein. The top ten hold around 1.7% of the sample, which has under 200,000 distinct CDR3 sequences, roughly 15% seen once. Sequencing was performed on whole blood, taken in connection with sensitization to the hapten diphenylcyclopropenone (DPC). These receptors were taken from a woman aged 30 to 39 with alopecia areata. Some clones in this sample may be carry-over from other donors' samples. Each CDR3 is given with its conserved first and last residue. D genes are given only for firm matches. Where a row states a size, it is once, few, many or the class of an expanded clone; other rows omit it.

d_call	j_call	v_call	clone_size	cdr3_length	cdr3_aa	cdr3_nt
-	TRBJ1-1	TRBV29-1	many	12	CSVTVVNTEAFF	TGCAGCGTGACAGTGGTGAACACTGAAGCTTTCTTT
TRBD2	TRBJ2-1	TRBV12-3/TRBV12-4	-	15	CASSLPERGGNEQFF	TGTGCCAGCAGTTTACCCGAGCGGGGAGGCAATGAGCAGTTCTTC
-	TRBJ1-1	TRBV24-1	many	14	CATSDTLGHLIAFF	TGTGCCACCAGCGACACGTTGGGACATTTAATTGCTTTCTTT
-	TRBJ2-2	TRBV18	few	15	CASSPPRGNTGELFF	TGTGCCAGCTCACCACCAAGGGGGAACACCGGGGAGCTGTTTTTT
-	TRBJ1-5	TRBV6-4	many	17	CASIPRQGQSSNQPQHF	TGTGCCAGCATTCCCCGTCAGGGACAATCAAGCAATCAGCCCCAGCATTTT
TRBD1	TRBJ1-2	TRBV29-1	few	13	CSVLTGEGYGYTF	TGCAGCGTTTTGACAGGGGAAGGCTATGGCTACACCTTC
TRBD2	TRBJ2-2	TRBV2	few	20	CASSETPGTSGRSNTGELFF	TGTGCCAGCAGTGAAACCCCCGGGACTAGCGGGAGATCGAACACCGGGGAGCTGTTTTTT
-	TRBJ2-3	TRBV29-1	-	13	CSEVRLDTDTQYF	TGCAGCGAGGTCAGGCTAGACACAGATACGCAGTATTTT
-	TRBJ1-6	TRBV6-1	-	13	CASSRGPGSPLHF	TGTGCCAGCAGCCGGGGCCCAGGGTCACCCCTCCACTTT
TRBD1	TRBJ2-7	TRBV18	few	15	CASSLSTGGPSEQYF	TGTGCCAGCTCACTCTCGACAGGGGGCCCCTCCGAGCAGTACTTC
-	TRBJ1-5	TRBV12-3/TRBV12-4	many	13	CASSKGDNQPQHF	TGTGCCAGCAGTAAGGGAGACAATCAGCCCCAGCATTTT
TRBD1	TRBJ2-1	TRBV6-2/TRBV6-3	-	17	CASSQPSGTGIGNEQFF	TGTGCCAGCAGCCAACCCTCCGGGACAGGGATTGGCAATGAGCAGTTCTTC
-	TRBJ1-3	TRBV6-6	few	16	CASSWEPGRHGNTIYF	TGTGCCAGCAGTTGGGAACCTGGGAGACATGGAAACACCATATATTTT
TRBD1	TRBJ2-2	TRBV9	-	16	CASSAIQGAEAGELFF	TGTGCCAGCAGCGCCATACAGGGGGCAGAGGCCGGGGAGCTGTTTTTT
-	TRBJ2-7	TRBV30	-	18	CAWNFLAKGMRNSYEQYF	TGTGCCTGGAATTTTCTTGCCAAAGGAATGCGGAACTCCTACGAGCAGTACTTC
-	TRBJ1-1	TRBV5-4	many	14	CASSKKTVNTEAFF	TGTGCCAGCAGCAAAAAAACAGTAAACACTGAAGCTTTCTTT